Each of the 8 T cell receptor beta chains below was sequenced from the same sample in a study of Graves' ophthalmopathy and Graves' hyperthyroidism. RNA transcripts yielded amplified TCR beta CDR3 regions. First-round RT-PCR used HTBI primers; second-round multiplex PCR followed. TCRdb used MiXCR to reprocess the multiplex PCR reads, holding one entry per CDR3 protein. The top ten clones hold approximately 13% of a sample with 340,000 or so distinct CDR3 sequences, under 20% of them seen once. The specimen was peripheral blood. Receptors were obtained from an adult man with Graves' ophthalmopathy.

This clonotype has a count of ten or more. V usage is TRBV7-9 and J usage is TRBJ1-1, with 8 nucleotides matching TRBD1. Germline V gene data show CDR1 as SEHNR and CDR2 as FQNEAQ (reference sequence). V shed 5 bases, J shed 11 bases, and the junction held 10 bases outside the gene matches. CDR3 length: 13 amino acids. The CDR3 coding sequence is TGTGCCAGCAGCACCAAGACGACAGGGGACGCTTTCTTT. It translates to CASSTKTTGDAFF.

CDR3 amino acids: CASSMNDQGYGELFF. The DNA for the CDR3 is TGTGCCAGTAGTATGAATGACCAGGGGTACGGGGAGCTGTTTTTT. The rearrangement links TRBV19 to TRBJ2-2; tentative D call: TRBD1 (6 bases). The CDR3 is 15 amino acids. CDR1 is LNHDA and CDR2 is SQIVND in the germline V gene (reference sequence). With 3 bases removed from V and 7 bases from J, the gap between germline ends came to 15 bases. Full variable domain (rest looked up from reference TRBV19 and TRBJ2-2): DGGITQSPKYLFRKEGQNVTLSCEQNLNHDAMYWYRQDPGQGLRLIYYSQIVNDFQKGDIAEGYSVSREKKESFPLTVTSAQKNPTAFYLCASSMNDQGYGELFFGEGSRLTVL.

This clonotype appeared many times. CDR3 region: CASMPRDRGYEQYF. The CDR3 DNA follows: TGTGCCAGCATGCCCCGGGACAGGGGTTACGAGCAGTACTTC. The V call is TRBV2, the J call TRBJ2-7, with 10 nucleotides matching TRBD1. Trimming cost V 7 bases and J 4 bases; bases outside gene matches: 7. This CDR3 region has 14 residues. Germline V gene lookup returns CDR1 SNHLY and CDR2 FYNNEI.

This sequence joins TRBV13 and TRBJ2-3; D is undetermined. Germline V CDR1 and CDR2: PRHDT, FYEKMQ (reference sequence). Trimming pared 6 bases from V and 0 bases from J, leaving 13 bases between. The length of the CDR3 is 15 residues. In nucleotides, the CDR3 is TGTGCCAGCAGTCATCGGACCCCTAGCACAGATACGCAGTATTTT. Translating gives CASSHRTPSTDTQYF.

This clonotype was detected only a few times. This may come from a read error, since a much larger clone is one base off. V gene TRBV5-1 combines with J gene TRBJ1-1; possible D gene TRBD1, 5 bases. Germline V gene sequence: CDR1 SGHRS, CDR2 YFSETQ. Between the trimmed V and J ends, which lost 3 bases and 5 bases, there was a span of 17 bases. The CDR3 is 15 amino acids. For the CDR3, the DNA is TGCGCCAGCAGCTACTCCGGGGCGTCGGGGACTGAAGCTTTCTTT. Its protein is CASSYSGASGTEAFF.

This clonotype was found a few times. The V gene is TRBV20-1, the J gene TRBJ2-5; the D is unclear. The V end lost 3 bases, the J end lost 5 bases, and 10 bases lay between the germline ends. CDR1 is DFQATT and CDR2 is SNEGSKA in the germline V gene (reference sequence). The CDR3 consists of 12 residues. The CDR3 coding sequence is TGCAGTGCTAGGATCTTATACGAGACCCAGTACTTC. This sequence encodes CSARILYETQYF.

The chain is built from TRBV15 and TRBJ2-7; D gene unclear. The CDR3 loop spans 13 amino acids. Per the germline V gene, CDR1 is LNHNV and CDR2 is YYDKDF (reference sequence). V was clipped by 0 bases and J by 6 bases, with 9 bases between them. The CDR3 coding sequence is TGTGCCACCAGCAGAGATCCCCGGGCCGAGCAGTACTTC. Amino acids: CATSRDPRAEQYF.

This clonotype was seen at least ten times. V usage is TRBV6-5 and J usage is TRBJ2-2, with 8 bases aligning to TRBD1. Trimming took 8 bases from V and 6 from J; bases not matched to a gene: 11. CDR1 is MNHEY, CDR2 SVGAGI, per germline. The CDR3 extends over 15 amino acids. The CDR3 DNA reads TGTGCCAGCGCCAAGGGACAGGCCAGGGCCGGGGAGCTGTTTTTT. It is translated as CASAKGQARAGELFF.